The 26 T cell receptor beta chains reported below all come from one sample, sequenced in a study of neoadjuvant anti-PD-1 for oral cavity cancer. Profiling relied on immunoSEQ multiplex PCR, and the TCRdb table lists in-frame clones only, not all of them. The table includes about 9,300 clones, approximately 61% detected once. The sample was tumor tissue, taken before nivolumab (anti-PD-1) treatment. The receptors derive from a person between 40 and 85 years old with oral cavity squamous cell carcinoma.

This clone was counted between two and nine times. This chain uses TRBV2 with TRBJ1-4; TRBD1 might be the D (6 bases). This CDR3 is built from 13 residues. Germline V lookup: CDR1 SNHLY, CDR2 FYNNEI. V lost 7 bases and J 7 bases, leaving 13 bases between the germline ends. This CDR3 reads CASTYRESEKLFF. The CDR3, as DNA: TGTGCCAGCACATACAGGGAAAGTGAAAAACTGTTTTTT.

The chain is built from TRBV5-1 and TRBJ2-1; TRBD2 matches 10 bases. V shed 6 bases and J 8 bases; nucleotides not matched to a gene: 11. In germline, CDR1 is SGHRS, CDR2 YFSETQ. CDR3 length: 15 residues. CDR3 loop: CASTPGVAGGHEQFF. In DNA, the CDR3 is TGCGCCAGCACCCCCGGTGTAGCGGGAGGACATGAGCAGTTCTTC.

The chain couples TRBV6-1 to TRBJ1-4; D gene uncertain. CDR1 and CDR2 from the germline V gene are MNHNS and SASEGT. Trimming shortened V by 10 bases and J by 7 bases, and 13 bases separated the two germline ends. This CDR3 is built from 12 residues. CDR3 nucleotides: TGTGCCAACGCGGACGAGGCTGAAAAACTGTTTTTT. This gives the protein CANADEAEKLFF.

This sequence joins TRBV10-3 and TRBJ1-1, with D perhaps matching TRBD1 (5 bases). CDR1 and CDR2 (germline): ENHRY, SYGVKD. V dropped 3 bases and J dropped 11 bases, with 22 bases sitting between them. The CDR3 is 15 residues long. CDR3 bases: TGTGCCATCAGTGATAGGGAAGAGGGGCCCTCAGCCGCTTTCTTT. Protein sequence: CAISDREEGPSAAFF.

The chain links TRBV19 to TRBJ2-3; a weak D match, TRBD2 (6 bases). The germline gives CDR1 LNHDA, CDR2 SQIVND (reference sequence). Trimming shortened V by 3 bases and J by 5 bases, and 15 bases separated the two germline ends. CDR3 length: 15 residues. In DNA form, the CDR3 reads TGTGCCAGTAGTATCAATCTAGCGCGAAGAGATACGCAGTATTTT. It translates to CASSINLARRDTQYF.

This chain links TRBV2 with TRBJ1-2; 8 nucleotides align to TRBD1. This CDR3 has 14 residues. Germline loops: CDR1 SNHLY, CDR2 FYNNEI. Germline trimming cut 4 bases from V and 7 bases from J; bases unmatched to any gene: 8. CDR3 amino acids: CASSAGGKFGGYTF. For the CDR3, the DNA is TGTGCCAGCAGTGCAGGGGGCAAGTTTGGTGGCTACACCTTC.

The chain carries TRBV5-6 and TRBJ2-5; 10 bases map to TRBD2. This CDR3 is built from 14 residues. CDR1 and CDR2 from the germline V gene are SGHDT and YYEEEE. The junction had 5 bases not matched to a gene; V was cut back by 4 bases and J by 5 bases. CDR3 sequence: CASSIAGGRETQYF. The CDR3 bases are TGTGCCAGCAGCATAGCGGGAGGTCGGGAGACCCAGTACTTC.

This chain connects TRBV5-1 to TRBJ1-1; D is possibly TRBD1 (5 bases). V was clipped by 4 bases and J by 0 bases, with 16 bases between them. The CDR3 covers 16 residues. The germline V gene has CDR1 SGHRS and CDR2 YFSETQ. The CDR3 DNA reads as TGCGCCAGCAGCCCGGGCGGGGGGGATATGAACACTGAAGCTTTCTTT. Protein product: CASSPGGGDMNTEAFF.

V and J are TRBV27 and TRBJ2-7; D ambiguous. Trimming removed 5 bases from V and 2 bases from J, with 7 bases in between. This CDR3 is 12 amino acids long. Germline V gene sequence: CDR1 MNHEY, CDR2 SMNVEV (reference sequence). The CDR3 DNA is TGTGCCAGCAGTCCAGGTACCTACGAGCAGTACTTC. Amino acids: CASSPGTYEQYF.

The rearrangement joins TRBV6-5 to TRBJ2-7; no clear D. The CDR3 runs to 13 residues. From germline, CDR1 is MNHEY and CDR2 SVGAGI. Trimming stripped 2 bases from V and 2 bases from J, with 7 bases between. The CDR3, as DNA: TGTGCCAGCAGTTACGATTTGACCTACGAGCAGTACTTC. Its translation is CASSYDLTYEQYF.

The chain joins TRBV6-6 to TRBJ2-2; D is ambiguous. CDR3 length: 13 residues. Germline V CDR1 and CDR2: MNHNY, SVGAGI (reference sequence). V lost 2 bases to trimming and J lost 0 bases, with 1 base between them. CDR3 region: CASSYPNTGELFF. CDR3 nucleotide sequence: TGTGCCAGCAGTTACCCGAACACCGGGGAGCTGTTTTTT.

V gene TRBV9 combines with J gene TRBJ2-1; 11 bases align to TRBD2. Germline lookup yields CDR1 SGDLS and CDR2 YYNGEE. The CDR3 length is 20 residues. After removal of 4 bases from V and 0 bases from J, the junction contained 15 bases not matched to a gene. The chain's CDR3 is CASSPRGASGGHSSYNEQFF. For the CDR3, the DNA is TGTGCCAGCAGCCCAAGGGGGGCTAGCGGGGGGCATAGCTCCTACAATGAGCAGTTCTTC.

The V and J genes are TRBV7-8 and TRBJ2-7, with a possible D match to TRBD2 (5 bases). This CDR3 has 15 amino acids. Germline loops: CDR1 SGHVS, CDR2 FQNEAQ. Trimming stripped 1 base from V and 3 bases from J, with 13 bases between. CDR3: CASSLVIGSSYEQYF. In DNA form, the CDR3 reads TGTGCCAGCAGCTTAGTTATTGGGAGTAGCTACGAGCAGTACTTC.

The V gene is TRBV7-9, the J gene TRBJ2-5; 12 bases align to TRBD2. The CDR3 contains 15 residues. The V gene end was trimmed by 4 bases and the J gene end by 5 bases; junction bases not matched to a gene: 5. Germline V gives CDR1 SEHNR, CDR2 FQNEAQ (reference sequence). Written as DNA, the CDR3 is TGTGCCAGCAGCTCACTAGCGGGAGGCTATGAGACCCAGTACTTC. Translating it yields CASSSLAGGYETQYF.

This chain's CDR3 is CASSATREEQFF. CDR3 bases: TGTGCCAGCAGCGCGACTAGAGAGGAGCAGTTCTTC. The chain joins TRBV7-9 to TRBJ2-1; D is perhaps TRBD2 (6 bases). This CDR3 has 12 residues. CDR1 is SEHNR, CDR2 FQNEAQ, per germline (reference sequence). V was cut by 5 bases and J by 10 bases, with 12 bases left in between. The complete variable domain, with remaining parts taken from reference TRBV7-9 and TRBJ2-1, reads DTGVSQNPRHKITKRGQNVTFRCDPISEHNRLYWYRQTLGQGPEFLTYFQNEAQLEKSRLLSDRFSAERPKGSFSTLEIQRTEQGDSAMYLCASSATREEQFFGPGTRLTVL.

The chain carries TRBV7-9 and TRBJ2-7; tentatively, D is TRBD1 (6 bases). V shed 8 bases and J shed 3 bases, with 14 bases lying between them. The CDR3 extends over 13 amino acids. CDR1 SEHNR and CDR2 FQNEAQ come from the germline V gene (reference sequence). CDR3 bases: TGTGCCAGCGACAGGCTCCCAGGCTACGAGCAGTACTTC. Its protein is CASDRLPGYEQYF.

V and J are TRBV14 and TRBJ1-1, with 7 bases lining up with TRBD1. The germline V gene encodes CDR1 SGHDN and CDR2 FVKESK. The CDR3 has 14 residues. Trimming cost V 4 bases and J 0 bases; bases outside gene matches: 2. As DNA, the CDR3 is TGTGCCAGCAGCCTACAGGGGATGAACACTGAAGCTTTCTTT. Encoded protein: CASSLQGMNTEAFF.

The count of this clone is one. J is TRBJ1-5 and V is TRBV2; no clear D gene. V shed 6 bases and J shed 0 bases, with 9 bases lying between them. The CDR3 sequence is 14 residues long. Germline CDR1 and CDR2: SNHLY and FYNNEI. The CDR3 DNA reads as TGTGCCAGCAGGATAGGGATTAGCAATCAGCCCCAGCATTTT. It yields the protein CASRIGISNQPQHF.

The chain combines TRBV28 with TRBJ2-7; D unresolved. CDR3 length: 12 amino acids. CDR1 MDHEN and CDR2 SYDVKM come from the germline V gene. Between the trimmed V and J ends, which lost 2 bases and 3 bases, there was a span of 5 bases. The CDR3 loop is CASSLAGYEQYF. For the CDR3, the DNA is TGTGCCAGCAGTTTAGCAGGCTACGAGCAGTACTTC. Drawing the rest from reference TRBV28 and TRBJ2-7, the complete variable domain is DVKVTQSSRYLVKRTGEKVFLECVQDMDHENMFWYRQDPGLGLRLIYFSYDVKMKEKGDIPEGYSVSREKKERFSLILESASTNQTSMYLCASSLAGYEQYFGPGTRLTVT.

This chain connects TRBV2 to TRBJ1-1; D not certain. Germline-derived CDR1 and CDR2 are SNHLY and FYNNEI. V was shortened by 2 bases and J by 1 base, with 5 bases between the two germline ends. There are 13 residues in the CDR3. The DNA for the CDR3 is TGTGCCAGCAGTGAATTGGAGAACACTGAAGCTTTCTTT. Translating it yields CASSELENTEAFF.

This chain links TRBV4-2 with TRBJ1-2; possibly TRBD1 for D (6 bases). Germline CDR1 is LGHNA and CDR2 is YNFKEQ. The ends were cut back, 0 bases at V and 5 bases at J, with 16 bases in the middle. The CDR3 is 16 amino acids. The CDR3 spells CASSQELRTVSYGYTF. Here the CDR3 DNA reads TGTGCCAGCAGCCAAGAATTGAGGACAGTTTCTTATGGCTACACCTTC.

This chain connects TRBV6-5 to TRBJ1-5, with TRBD1 matching over 10 bases. Germline CDR1 and CDR2: MNHEY and SVGAGI. The CDR3 contains 15 residues. Unmatched junction bases numbered 7, after V lost 4 bases and J lost 7 bases. The DNA for the CDR3 is TGTGCCAGCAGTTCGACCGGGACAGGGGAACAGCCCCAGCATTTT. As protein: CASSSTGTGEQPQHF.

The genes are TRBV7-9 and TRBJ1-2, with a weak D call TRBD1 (5 bases). The length of the CDR3 is 12 residues. Germline values: CDR1 SEHNR, CDR2 FQNEAQ (reference sequence). With 7 bases removed from V and 8 bases from J, the gap between germline ends came to 14 bases. The CDR3 protein is CASTWGNLGYTF. As DNA, the CDR3 is TGTGCCAGCACCTGGGGGAATCTCGGCTACACCTTC.

J is TRBJ2-1 and V is TRBV6-4, with D perhaps matching TRBD2 (6 bases). Germline CDR1 MRHNA, CDR2 SNTAGT. The CDR3 covers 16 residues. The V and J ends lost 6 bases and 8 bases respectively, with 23 bases between them. The CDR3 DNA reads as TGTGCCAGCAGCGGGGGTGGCGGTGGGAGCGTGGATGAGCAGTTCTTC. Its protein is CASSGGGGGSVDEQFF.

V gene TRBV19 combines with J gene TRBJ1-1; the D gene is possibly TRBD1 (6 bases). This CDR3 is built from 17 residues. Trimming removed 3 bases at V and 4 bases at J, with 21 bases between. In germline, CDR1 is LNHDA, CDR2 SQIVND (reference sequence). The CDR3 DNA reads as TGTGCCAGTAGTATCAGCGGGACATCTAAATATGGCACTGAAGCTTTCTTT. Translating gives CASSISGTSKYGTEAFF.

The rearrangement uses TRBV11-2 and TRBJ1-1; a weak D match, TRBD1 (5 bases). Germline lookup yields CDR1 SGHAT and CDR2 FQNNGV. Trimming removed 1 base at V and 1 base at J, with 16 bases between. The CDR3 is 17 amino acids. DNA of the CDR3: TGTGCCAGCAGCTTAGGAGGGACCCGGGAAGGGAACACTGAAGCTTTCTTT. It specifies CASSLGGTREGNTEAFF. The whole variable domain, remainder taken from reference TRBV11-2 and TRBJ1-1, is EAGVAQSPRYKIIEKRQSVAFWCNPISGHATLYWYQQILGQGPKLLIQFQNNGVVDDSQLPKDRFSAERLKGVDSTLKIQPAKLEDSAVYLCASSLGGTREGNTEAFFGQGTRLTVV.